This T cell receptor (beta chain) comes out of a study of blood T cell repertoires in COVID-19. Study-wide context: PBMCs, B-cell-depleted T cells, or T cells were the source of the cDNA or gDNA that made up the material.

TCRdb's copy holds only in-frame clones and misses some; the assay was immunoSEQ multiplex PCR. This table has tens of thousands of clones, roughly nine tenths appearing once. This CDR3 comprises 16 residues. Unmatched junction bases numbered 5, after V lost 0 bases and J lost 4 bases. Germline V CDR1 and CDR2: SGHRS, YFSETQ. This chain uses TRBV5-1 with TRBJ2-1, with 9 bases lining up with TRBD1. The sequence was obtained from a woman aged 45-59 years with active COVID-19. Sequencing was done on a sample of peripheral blood. The DNA for the CDR3 is TGCGCCAGCAGCTTGGATGCGGGACAGGGTTACAATGAGCAGTTCTTC. As protein: CASSLDAGQGYNEQFF.